These 13 T cell receptor beta chains came from one sample sequenced in a study of cytomegalovirus exposure and HLA in healthy donors. The PCR was carried out with 60 Vbeta primers and 13 Jbeta primers. Assay used: immunoSEQ multiplex PCR; TCRdb lists only in-frame clones, some missing. The profile covers around 120,000 clones, with 60% to 70% appearing a single time and 3.5% to 4% taken by the ten largest. The sequenced sample consisted of PBMCs. Receptors originate from a man aged 30-40 years in good health and CMV-seropositive.

The V and J genes are TRBV5-1 and TRBJ2-7; 10 bases line up with TRBD1. With V trimmed by 4 bases and J by 2 bases, 9 bases remained unmatched. This CDR3 has 16 residues. The germline gives CDR1 SGHRS, CDR2 YFSETQ. The CDR3 region has the DNA TGCGCCAGCAGCCCCAAGACAGGGGGCATTGCCTACGAGCAGTACTTC. Translated: CASSPKTGGIAYEQYF.

The J gene is TRBJ2-7, the V gene TRBV6-1, with TRBD2 identical over 7 bases. CDR1 and CDR2 from the germline V gene are MNHNS and SASEGT. The junction had 3 bases not matched to a gene; V was cut back by 11 bases and J by 2 bases. The CDR3 consists of 11 residues. CDR3 DNA sequence: TGTGCCGCGGGAGCCGCCTACGAGCAGTACTTC. Amino acid sequence: CAAGAAYEQYF.

This chain links TRBV6-5 with TRBJ1-1; D might be TRBD1 (6 bases). Germline values: CDR1 MNHEY, CDR2 SVGAGI. The CDR3 covers 14 residues. V lost 6 bases to trimming and J lost 4 bases, with 15 bases between them. DNA for the CDR3: TGTGCCAGCAGCAGGGGTCAATGGGGCACTGAAGCTTTCTTT. Amino acids: CASSRGQWGTEAFF.

This sequence joins TRBV7-9 and TRBJ2-5; TRBD1 is a possible D gene (5 bases). The CDR3 sequence is 17 residues long. CDR1 and CDR2 (germline): SEHNR, FQNEAQ (reference sequence). With 6 bases removed from V and 1 base from J, the gap between germline ends came to 21 bases. The CDR3 bases are TGTGCCAGCAGACCAAAGGTAACAGGACGAGGCCAAGAGACCCAGTACTTC. Translation gives CASRPKVTGRGQETQYF.

This chain links TRBV19 with TRBJ1-1; weak D call: TRBD1 (5 bases). The CDR3 runs to 15 residues. Trimming took off 2 bases at V and 3 bases at J, with 13 bases between the two ends. The germline gives CDR1 LNHDA, CDR2 SQIVND (reference sequence). The CDR3 is CASSITTKGYTEAFF. CDR3 sequence (DNA): TGTGCCAGTAGTATAACAACAAAGGGGTACACTGAAGCTTTCTTT.

This rearrangement joins TRBV6-6 to TRBJ2-5; TRBD2 agrees at 9 bases. The J call is doubtful: the DNA matches TRBJ2-7 better. The CDR3 has 15 amino acids. Germline CDR1 and CDR2: MNHNY and SVGAGI (reference sequence). CDR3 region: CASSSSGVGRHEQYF. The CDR3 region has the DNA TGTGCCAGCAGCTCTAGCGGGGTGGGGAGGCACGAGCAGTACTTC.

This clone was detected a few times. The chain recombines TRBV4-1 with TRBJ1-6, with D possibly being TRBD1 (5 bases). Per germline, CDR1 MGHRA and CDR2 YSYEKL. Trimming took off 3 bases at V and 7 bases at J, with 13 bases between the two ends. This CDR3 has 15 residues. CDR3 in DNA: TGCGCCAGCAGCCAGGGGGGACGGATAAATTCACCCCTCCACTTT. Its protein product is CASSQGGRINSPLHF.

V is TRBV18 and J is TRBJ2-5; maybe TRBD1 (5 bases). The CDR3 consists of 15 residues. Trimming removed 3 bases from V and 4 bases from J, with 15 bases in between. CDR1 is KGHSH and CDR2 is LQKENI in the germline V gene. CDR3 in amino acids: CASSPSRLQGETQYF. The CDR3, as DNA: TGTGCCAGCTCACCGTCCAGGCTCCAGGGAGAGACCCAGTACTTC.

The genes are TRBV5-1 and TRBJ2-5, with D perhaps matching TRBD1 (6 bases). The CDR3 runs 13 residues. Between the trimmed V and J ends, which lost 2 bases and 4 bases, there was a span of 9 bases. Looked up from germline, CDR1 is SGHRS and CDR2 is YFSETQ. The CDR3 bases are TGCGCCAGCAGCTTAAACAGGGCAGAGACCCAGTACTTC. This gives the protein CASSLNRAETQYF.

V is TRBV4-2 and J is TRBJ2-5; maybe TRBD1 (5 bases). Trimming pared 1 base from V and 5 bases from J, leaving 8 bases between. Germline V gene data show CDR1 as LGHNA and CDR2 as YNFKEQ. This CDR3 is 13 amino acids long. The CDR3 loop is CASSQGPGETQYF. The CDR3 DNA follows: TGTGCCAGCAGCCAAGGTCCAGGGGAGACCCAGTACTTC.

The chain employs TRBV4-1 and TRBJ1-2; D is uncertain. Germline assignment: CDR1 MGHRA and CDR2 YSYEKL. V lost 4 bases, J lost 8 bases, and 14 bases lay in between. This CDR3 comprises 13 residues. CDR3 nucleotide sequence: TGCGCCAGCAGCCGAGCAGAGGTCGCGGGCTACACCTTC. It translates to CASSRAEVAGYTF.

The chain couples TRBV7-3 to TRBJ2-3; no firm D call. V was trimmed by 5 bases and J by 6 bases, leaving 9 bases between them. The CDR3 contains 12 residues. Germline V gene lookup returns CDR1 SGHTA and CDR2 FQGTGA. The DNA of the CDR3 is TGTGCCAGCAGCGCCGTGGGCGATACGCAGTATTTT. It encodes CASSAVGDTQYF.

The chain couples TRBV7-6 to TRBJ1-4; D gene unclear. CDR3 length: 15 amino acids. From germline, CDR1 is SGHVS and CDR2 FNYEAQ. Trimming left V 0 bases short and J 4 bases short, with 9 bases between. This CDR3 is CASSLAWADNEKLFF. The DNA for the CDR3 is TGTGCCAGCAGCTTAGCGTGGGCAGATAATGAAAAACTGTTTTTT.